This TCR beta chain was identified in a study of blood T cell repertoires in COVID-19. Overall study context: Samples of COVID-19 (acute and convalescent) were obtained from the United States, Italy and Spain. Nucleic acid was either cDNA or gDNA, and it came from T cells, B-cell-depleted T cells, or PBMCs.

V lost 0 bases, J lost 6 bases, and 7 bases stayed unmatched. The CDR3 length is 17 residues. Per the germline V gene, CDR1 is SGHVS and CDR2 is FNYEAQ. Seattle's cohort entered during active infection and was followed longitudinally. Per the original data handling: Amplifying reference gene primers gave estimates of nucleated cell counts. Sequencing used immunoSEQ multiplex PCR; TCRdb keeps in-frame clones, though not all of them. V and J calls and clone size come straight from that table; D and trimming were deduced from the DNA. The data show under 450,000 clones, 70% to 90% seen once. This chain joins TRBV7-6 and TRBJ2-7; 14 bases match TRBD2. This clonotype originated in a middle-aged woman with COVID-19, enrolled during active disease. The sequencing sample was made of peripheral blood. CDR3 bases: TGTGCCAGCAGCTTAGCGCCCGAGGGACTAGCGGGAGTCGAGCAGTACTTC. Encoded protein: CASSLAPEGLAGVEQYF. Drawing the rest from reference TRBV7-6 and TRBJ2-7, the complete variable domain is GAGVSQSPRYKVTKRGQDVALRCDPISGHVSLYWYRQALGQGPEFLTYFNYEAQQDKSGLPNDRFSAERPEGSISTLTIQRTEQRDSAMYRCASSLAPEGLAGVEQYFGPGTRLTVT.